This T cell receptor beta chain was captured in a study of response to subunit inactivated influenza vaccine. Findings and caveats of the study: It was suggested by the authors that few new T cells are recruited by each seasonal influenza vaccination.

The CDR3 spans 15 residues. Germline assignment: CDR1 LGHNA and CDR2 YNFKEQ. Trimming left V 4 bases short and J 2 bases short, with 11 bases between. TCRdb recomputed calls from the RT-PCR reads with MiXCR, one row per CDR3 protein. The data contain approximately 300,000 distinct CDR3 sequences, around 22% of them seen just once; the ten biggest clones take up about 9.4%. This clonotype was seen a handful of times. Its antigen is currently unknown. The source material was PBMCs from blood, sampled approximately 20 months after vaccination. The TCR was taken from a man aged 45-69 years who received an inactivated influenza vaccine. The J gene is TRBJ2-2, the V gene TRBV4-2; D could derive from TRBD1 or TRBD2 (5 bases each). The CDR3 loop is CASSPEGSNTGELFF. The CDR3 DNA reads TGTGCCAGCAGCCCAGAGGGGAGTAACACCGGGGAGCTGTTTTTT.